The 3 T cell receptor beta chains presented below share a single source sample, sequenced in a study of blood T cell repertoires in COVID-19. The repertoire was sequenced with immunoSEQ multiplex PCR; TCRdb's copy has only in-frame clones and lacks some. The repertoire holds about 120,000 clones, with nearly 90% as singletons. The sequenced sample was peripheral blood. The receptors here all came from a woman aged 55-75 years with COVID-19, enrolled during active disease.

This chain joins TRBV7-9 and TRBJ2-7; perhaps TRBD2 as D (5 bases). Trimming pared 5 bases from V and 3 bases from J, leaving 14 bases between. Per the germline V gene, CDR1 is SEHNR and CDR2 is FQNEAQ (reference sequence). The length of the CDR3 is 14 residues. The CDR3 region is CASSPNPRGYEQYF. CDR3 DNA sequence: TGTGCCAGCAGCCCCAACCCTCGGGGCTACGAGCAGTACTTC.

The V gene is TRBV27, the J gene TRBJ1-5; D may be TRBD1 (6 bases). Germline V gene data show CDR1 as MNHEY and CDR2 as SMNVEV (reference sequence). The CDR3 contains 13 residues. V was shortened by 5 bases and J by 5 bases, with 10 bases between the two germline ends. The CDR3 sequence is CASSKGGDQPQHF. The CDR3 DNA sequence: TGTGCCAGCAGTAAGGGGGGGGATCAGCCCCAGCATTTT.

This clone was seen just once. This chain uses TRBV27 with TRBJ2-1, with D possibly being TRBD2 (5 bases). CDR3 size: 14 residues. Trimming left V 4 bases short and J 8 bases short, with 15 bases between. Looked up from germline, CDR1 is MNHEY and CDR2 is SMNVEV (reference sequence). DNA for the CDR3: TGTGCCAGCAGTTCTCTTGAGCGGACCTATGAGCAGTTCTTC. This gives the protein CASSSLERTYEQFF.